This T cell receptor (beta chain) was identified in a study of cytomegalovirus exposure and HLA in healthy donors. Background on the study: One earlier analysis, a look at roughly 180 million T cells, found around 110 million unique TCR beta sequences. Findings and limits, study-wide: Later findings reportedly placed an Asian-associated ancestry cluster below the approximately 630-donor mean for N-insertions. Some V segments could not be told apart, so they were left out, TRBV6-2 and TRBV6-3 among them.

About this clone itself: Its antigen is currently unknown.

The PCR made use of 60 Vbeta and 13 Jbeta primers. As handled by the study authors: In a later analysis, 60 million to 90 million unique TCR beta chains included roughly 11 million shared by two or more donors. TCRdb's copy holds only in-frame clones and misses some; the assay was immunoSEQ multiplex PCR. For V, J and clone size, that table is used; D and trimming come from the DNA. Of about 110,000 clones in the sample, approximately 72% were seen once. Germline assignment: CDR1 SGDLS and CDR2 YYNGEE. This CDR3 is 14 amino acids long. V was clipped by 4 bases and J by 1 base, with 11 bases between them.

This TCR was sampled from a woman aged 40 to 55 in good health and CMV-seropositive. This chain joins TRBV9 and TRBJ1-1; D uncertain. The sample comprised PBMCs. The CDR3 region is CASSTSGQNTEAFF. In nucleotides, the CDR3 is TGTGCCAGCAGCACTAGTGGGCAGAACACTGAAGCTTTCTTT.